Listed below are T cell receptor beta chains from one sample, sequenced in a study of T cell changes during pregnancy in multiple sclerosis. The method was immunoSEQ multiplex PCR; TCRdb's version includes in-frame clones alone and lacks a portion of them. The sample contains roughly 61,000 clones, 93% of which appear only once. Sequenced here: peripheral blood, sampled after pregnancy. These receptor sequences come from a female donor with multiple sclerosis, enrolled in a pregnancy study. The CDR3 runs from the conserved cysteine through the conserved F or W.

j_gene: TRBJ1-5; v_gene: TRBV7-9; CDR3aa: CASSLSDSVNQPQHF
j_gene: TRBJ2-1; v_gene: TRBV29-1; CDR3aa: CSVTQLAGVANEQFF
j_gene: TRBJ2-5; v_gene: TRBV7-3; CDR3aa: CASSLTRGSQETQYF
j_gene: TRBJ1-5; v_gene: TRBV6-6; CDR3aa: CASSYGRASNQPQHF
j_gene: TRBJ2-7; v_gene: TRBV7-9; CDR3aa: CASSSSGGGEQYF
j_gene: TRBJ2-5; v_gene: TRBV29-1; CDR3aa: CSVEGPDRGSVETQYF
j_gene: TRBJ1-3; v_gene: TRBV14; CDR3aa: CASREGGLSGNTIYF
j_gene: TRBJ1-1; v_gene: TRBV6-1; CDR3aa: CASSDRGQGAEAFF
j_gene: TRBJ2-7; v_gene: TRBV28; CDR3aa: CASRPRLSFAYEQYF
j_gene: TRBJ1-1; v_gene: TRBV19; CDR3aa: CASSPRSGEAFF
j_gene: TRBJ2-2; v_gene: TRBV6-1; CDR3aa: CASSPTGGGELFF
j_gene: TRBJ2-7; v_gene: TRBV15; CDR3aa: CATSRGTTISYEQYF
j_gene: TRBJ1-1; v_gene: TRBV7-2; CDR3aa: CASSPHLTVKTAEAFF
j_gene: TRBJ2-3; v_gene: TRBV7-2; CDR3aa: CASRGLGTDTQYF
j_gene: TRBJ2-1; v_gene: TRBV29-1; CDR3aa: CSVERGQNEQFF
j_gene: TRBJ2-7; v_gene: TRBV4-2; CDR3aa: CASSPKGGTSGSSSYEQYF
j_gene: TRBJ2-3; v_gene: TRBV7-9; CDR3aa: CASSLARFPDTQYF
j_gene: TRBJ2-1; v_gene: TRBV28; CDR3aa: CASSFAPGRNEQFF
j_gene: TRBJ2-7; v_gene: TRBV28; CDR3aa: CASSLFAGTYEQYF
j_gene: TRBJ2-7; v_gene: TRBV30; CDR3aa: CAWSAGRGSYEQYF
j_gene: TRBJ2-1; v_gene: TRBV2; CDR3aa: CASRTGLADHNEQFF
j_gene: TRBJ2-5; v_gene: TRBV12-2; CDR3aa: CASRANLANCQETQYF
j_gene: TRBJ2-7; v_gene: TRBV5-1; CDR3aa: CASSRTTSGTYEQYF
j_gene: TRBJ1-3; v_gene: TRBV2; CDR3aa: CASSSTGQGGNTIYF
j_gene: TRBJ2-3; v_gene: TRBV4-3; CDR3aa: CASSQDLSGHNTDTQYF
j_gene: TRBJ2-1; v_gene: TRBV27; CDR3aa: CASSLSTSGSPGYNEQFF
j_gene: TRBJ2-7; v_gene: TRBV7-6; CDR3aa: CASSLGGGGSYEQYF
j_gene: TRBJ1-2; v_gene: TRBV7-8; CDR3aa: CASSHITGGYGYTF
j_gene: TRBJ2-1; v_gene: TRBV6-5; CDR3aa: CASSDSQTYNEQFF
j_gene: TRBJ2-5; v_gene: TRBV7-9; CDR3aa: CASSFQLAGTEETQYF
j_gene: TRBJ1-5; v_gene: TRBV6-1; CDR3aa: CASSPSRGQPQHF
j_gene: TRBJ2-7; v_gene: TRBV10-3; CDR3aa: CAISESRDTDSYEQYF
j_gene: TRBJ2-4; v_gene: TRBV19; CDR3aa: CASSRGTSGGNIQYF
j_gene: TRBJ2-1; v_gene: TRBV9; CDR3aa: CASSVDSLYNEQFF
j_gene: TRBJ2-7; v_gene: TRBV7-8; CDR3aa: CASSLPGGSYEQYF
j_gene: TRBJ2-7; v_gene: TRBV6-5; CDR3aa: CASSSGSYEQYF
j_gene: TRBJ2-1; v_gene: TRBV4-2; CDR3aa: CASSSAGTSGNNEQFF
j_gene: TRBJ2-2; v_gene: TRBV11-3; CDR3aa: CASSFIVGTGRNTGELFF
j_gene: TRBJ2-3; v_gene: TRBV6-5; CDR3aa: CASRRRTSTDTQYF
j_gene: TRBJ2-7; v_gene: TRBV7-9; CDR3aa: CASSSITGVEYEQYF
j_gene: TRBJ2-5; v_gene: TRBV27; CDR3aa: CASSHFQETQYF
j_gene: TRBJ2-5; v_gene: TRBV18; CDR3aa: CASSPRTGGQETQYF